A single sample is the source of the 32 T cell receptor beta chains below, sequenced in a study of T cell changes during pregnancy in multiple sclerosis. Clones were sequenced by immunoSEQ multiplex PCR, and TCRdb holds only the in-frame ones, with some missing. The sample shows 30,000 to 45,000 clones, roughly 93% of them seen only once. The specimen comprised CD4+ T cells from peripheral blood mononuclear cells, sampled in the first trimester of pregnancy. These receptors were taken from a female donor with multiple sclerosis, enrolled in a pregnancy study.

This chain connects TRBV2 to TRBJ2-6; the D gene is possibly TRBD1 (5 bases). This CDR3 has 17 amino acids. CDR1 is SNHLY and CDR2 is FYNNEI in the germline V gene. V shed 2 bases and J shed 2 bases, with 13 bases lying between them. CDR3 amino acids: CASSERAGSTGANVLTF. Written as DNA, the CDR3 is TGTGCCAGCAGTGAACGTGCAGGGTCCACTGGGGCCAACGTCCTGACTTTC.

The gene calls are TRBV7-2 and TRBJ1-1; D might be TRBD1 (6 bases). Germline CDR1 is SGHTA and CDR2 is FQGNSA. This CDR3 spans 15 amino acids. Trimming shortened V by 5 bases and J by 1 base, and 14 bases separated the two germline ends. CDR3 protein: CASSTPGVRNTEAFF. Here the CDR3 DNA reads TGTGCCAGCAGCACCCCAGGGGTAAGGAACACTGAAGCTTTCTTT.

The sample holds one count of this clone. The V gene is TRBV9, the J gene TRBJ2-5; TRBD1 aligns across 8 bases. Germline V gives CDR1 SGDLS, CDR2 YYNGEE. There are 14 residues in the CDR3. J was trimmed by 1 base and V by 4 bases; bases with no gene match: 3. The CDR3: CASSPGQGQETQYF. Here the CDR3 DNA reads TGTGCCAGCAGCCCAGGACAGGGCCAAGAGACCCAGTACTTC.

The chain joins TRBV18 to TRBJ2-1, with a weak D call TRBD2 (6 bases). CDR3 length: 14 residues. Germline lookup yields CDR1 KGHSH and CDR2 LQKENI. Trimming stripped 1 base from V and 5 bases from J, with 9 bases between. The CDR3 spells CASSPRRENNEQFF. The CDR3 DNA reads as TGTGCCAGCTCACCACGACGGGAGAACAATGAGCAGTTCTTC.

Here the CDR3 reads CARRVGGQVHEQYF. CDR3 nucleotide sequence: TGTGCCAGGAGGGTCGGTGGACAGGTCCACGAGCAGTACTTC. This chain connects TRBV11-2 to TRBJ2-7; 7 bases agree with TRBD1. This CDR3 region has 14 residues. Germline V gives CDR1 SGHAT, CDR2 FQNNGV. The V segment lost 9 bases and the J segment 5 bases; nucleotides outside the gene matches: 13.

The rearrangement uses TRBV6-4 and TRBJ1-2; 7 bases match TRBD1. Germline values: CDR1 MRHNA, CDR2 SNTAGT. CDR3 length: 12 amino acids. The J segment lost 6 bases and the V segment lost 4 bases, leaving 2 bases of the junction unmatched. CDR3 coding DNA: TGTGCCAGCAGTGCGACAGGGAATGGCTACACCTTC. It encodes CASSATGNGYTF.

The DNA of the CDR3 is TGTGCCAGCAGTACCCCCCGACTAGCGCTCTACGAGCAGTACTTC. Translated: CASSTPRLALYEQYF. The chain recombines TRBV28 with TRBJ2-7; 8 bases are shared with TRBD2. Germline CDR1 reads MDHEN; CDR2 reads SYDVKM. J was trimmed by 3 bases and V by 5 bases; bases with no gene match: 9. There are 15 residues in the CDR3.

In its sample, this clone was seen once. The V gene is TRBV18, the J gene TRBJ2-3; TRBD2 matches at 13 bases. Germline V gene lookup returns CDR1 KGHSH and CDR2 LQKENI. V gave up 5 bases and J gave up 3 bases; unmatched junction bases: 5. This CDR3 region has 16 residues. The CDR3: CASSKGLAGTTDTQYF. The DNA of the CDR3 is TGTGCCAGCTCAAAGGGACTAGCGGGGACAACAGATACGCAGTATTTT.

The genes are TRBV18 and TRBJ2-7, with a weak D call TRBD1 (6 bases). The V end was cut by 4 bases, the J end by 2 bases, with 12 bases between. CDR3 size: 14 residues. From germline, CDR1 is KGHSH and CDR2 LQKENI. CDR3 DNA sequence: TGTGCCAGCTCACGAACAGGGTCCGCCTACGAGCAGTACTTC. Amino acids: CASSRTGSAYEQYF.

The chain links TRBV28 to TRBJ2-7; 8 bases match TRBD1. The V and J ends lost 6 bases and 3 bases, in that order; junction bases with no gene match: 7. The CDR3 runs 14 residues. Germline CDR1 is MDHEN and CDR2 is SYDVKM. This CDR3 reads CASSPRQGNYEQYF. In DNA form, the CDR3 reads TGTGCCAGCAGCCCCCGACAGGGGAACTACGAGCAGTACTTC.

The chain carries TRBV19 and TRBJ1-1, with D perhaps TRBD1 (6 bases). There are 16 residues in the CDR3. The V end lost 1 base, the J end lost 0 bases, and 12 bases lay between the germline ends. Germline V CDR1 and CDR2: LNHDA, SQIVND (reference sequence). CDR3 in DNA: TGTGCCAGTAGTATAGCCAGGGGCCTCATGAACACTGAAGCTTTCTTT. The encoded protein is CASSIARGLMNTEAFF.

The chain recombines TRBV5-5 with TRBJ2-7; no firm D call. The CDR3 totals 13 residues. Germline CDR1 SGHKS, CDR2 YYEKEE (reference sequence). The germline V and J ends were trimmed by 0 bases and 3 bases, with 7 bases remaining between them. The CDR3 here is CASSLEYYYEQYF. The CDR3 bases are TGTGCCAGCAGCTTGGAATATTACTACGAGCAGTACTTC. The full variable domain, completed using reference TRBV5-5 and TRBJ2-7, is DAGVTQSPTHLIKTRGQQVTLRCSPISGHKSVSWYQQVLGQGPQFIFQYYEKEERGRGNFPDRFSARQFPNYSSELNVNALLLGDSALYLCASSLEYYYEQYFGPGTRLTVT.

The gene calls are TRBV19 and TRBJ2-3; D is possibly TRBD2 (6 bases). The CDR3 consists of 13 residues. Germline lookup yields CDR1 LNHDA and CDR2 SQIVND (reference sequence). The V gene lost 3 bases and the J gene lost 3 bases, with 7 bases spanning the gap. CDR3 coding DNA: TGTGCCAGTAGTATCGGGAGTACAGATACGCAGTATTTT. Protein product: CASSIGSTDTQYF.

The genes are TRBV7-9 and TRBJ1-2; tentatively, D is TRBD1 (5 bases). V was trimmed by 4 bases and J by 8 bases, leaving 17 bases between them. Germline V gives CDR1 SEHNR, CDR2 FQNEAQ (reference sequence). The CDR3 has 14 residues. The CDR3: CASSSRDPSRGYTF. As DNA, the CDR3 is TGTGCCAGCAGCTCCAGGGATCCTTCGAGGGGCTACACCTTC.

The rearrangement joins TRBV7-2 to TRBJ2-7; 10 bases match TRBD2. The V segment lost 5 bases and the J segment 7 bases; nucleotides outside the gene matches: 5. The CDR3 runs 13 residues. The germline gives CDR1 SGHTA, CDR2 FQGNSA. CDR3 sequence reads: CASSRLAGREQYF. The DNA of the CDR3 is TGTGCCAGCAGCCGACTAGCGGGTAGGGAGCAGTACTTC.

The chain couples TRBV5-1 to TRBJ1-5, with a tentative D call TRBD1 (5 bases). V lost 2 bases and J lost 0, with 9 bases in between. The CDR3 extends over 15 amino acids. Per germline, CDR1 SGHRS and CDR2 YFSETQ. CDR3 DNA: TGCGCCAGCAGCTTAAACGGGGGTAGCAATCAGCCCCAGCATTTT. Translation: CASSLNGGSNQPQHF.

For the CDR3, the DNA is TGTGCCACCAGCACCCCTCAAGGGGTAGCGGGGGGGGGTTGGGAGACCCAGTACTTC. Encoded protein: CATSTPQGVAGGGWETQYF. V usage is TRBV15 and J usage is TRBJ2-5; 11 bases line up with TRBD2. V was clipped by 4 bases and J by 5 bases; unmatched bases: 18. The CDR3 is 19 residues long. Germline CDR1 LNHNV, CDR2 YYDKDF (reference sequence).

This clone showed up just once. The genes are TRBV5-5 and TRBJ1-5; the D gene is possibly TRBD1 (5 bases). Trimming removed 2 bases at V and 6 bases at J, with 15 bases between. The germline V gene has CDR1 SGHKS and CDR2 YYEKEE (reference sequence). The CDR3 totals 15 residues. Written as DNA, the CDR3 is TGTGCCAGCAGCTTAGCAGGGTATGGAAGTCAGCCCCAGCATTTT. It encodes CASSLAGYGSQPQHF. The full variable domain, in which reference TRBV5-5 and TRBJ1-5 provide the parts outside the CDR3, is DAGVTQSPTHLIKTRGQQVTLRCSPISGHKSVSWYQQVLGQGPQFIFQYYEKEERGRGNFPDRFSARQFPNYSSELNVNALLLGDSALYLCASSLAGYGSQPQHFGDGTRLSIL.

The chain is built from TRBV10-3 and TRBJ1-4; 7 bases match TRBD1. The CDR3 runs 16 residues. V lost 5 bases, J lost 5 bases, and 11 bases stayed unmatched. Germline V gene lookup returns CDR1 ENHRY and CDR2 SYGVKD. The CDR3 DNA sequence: TGTGCCATCAGTACTGAGTCAGGGGGAACAAATGAAAAACTGTTTTTT. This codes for CAISTESGGTNEKLFF.

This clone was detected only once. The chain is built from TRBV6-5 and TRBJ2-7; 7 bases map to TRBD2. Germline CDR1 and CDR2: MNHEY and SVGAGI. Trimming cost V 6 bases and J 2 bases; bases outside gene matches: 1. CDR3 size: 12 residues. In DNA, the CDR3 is TGTGCCAGCAGGGGGGGGACCTACGAGCAGTACTTC. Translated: CASRGGTYEQYF.

As DNA, the CDR3 is TGTGCCAGTAGTACCCCCCGGGGAGCTAACTATGGCTACACCTTC. Amino acids: CASSTPRGANYGYTF. The chain has TRBV19 and TRBJ1-2, with D uncertain. Germline CDR1 is LNHDA and CDR2 is SQIVND (reference sequence). The length of the CDR3 is 15 residues. V shed 4 bases and J shed 0 bases, with 12 bases lying between them.

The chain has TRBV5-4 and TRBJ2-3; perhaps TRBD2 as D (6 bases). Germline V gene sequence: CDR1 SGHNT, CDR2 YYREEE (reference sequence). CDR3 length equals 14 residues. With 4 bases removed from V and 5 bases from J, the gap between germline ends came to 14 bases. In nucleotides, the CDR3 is TGTGCCAGCAGCACCGGAGGGCGGGGAGATACGCAGTATTTT. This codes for CASSTGGRGDTQYF.

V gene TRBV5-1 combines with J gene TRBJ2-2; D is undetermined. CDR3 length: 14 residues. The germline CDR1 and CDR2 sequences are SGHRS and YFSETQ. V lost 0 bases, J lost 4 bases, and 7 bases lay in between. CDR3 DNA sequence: TGCGCCAGCAGCTTGGGGGCCTCCACCGGGGAGCTGTTTTTT. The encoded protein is CASSLGASTGELFF.

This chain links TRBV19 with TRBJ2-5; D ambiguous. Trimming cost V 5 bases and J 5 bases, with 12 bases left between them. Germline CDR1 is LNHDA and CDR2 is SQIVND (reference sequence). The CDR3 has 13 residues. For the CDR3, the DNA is TGTGCCAGTAGTTTAGGGCTCGGGGAGACCCAGTACTTC. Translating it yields CASSLGLGETQYF. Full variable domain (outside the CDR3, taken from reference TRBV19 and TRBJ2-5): DGGITQSPKYLFRKEGQNVTLSCEQNLNHDAMYWYRQDPGQGLRLIYYSQIVNDFQKGDIAEGYSVSREKKESFPLTVTSAQKNPTAFYLCASSLGLGETQYFGPGTRLLVL.

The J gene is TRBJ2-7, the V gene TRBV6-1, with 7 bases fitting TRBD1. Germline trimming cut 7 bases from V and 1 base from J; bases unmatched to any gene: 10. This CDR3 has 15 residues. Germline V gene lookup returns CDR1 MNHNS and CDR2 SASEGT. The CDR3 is CASNPRTGPSYEQYF. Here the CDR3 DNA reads TGTGCCAGCAACCCTCGGACAGGACCTTCCTACGAGCAGTACTTC.

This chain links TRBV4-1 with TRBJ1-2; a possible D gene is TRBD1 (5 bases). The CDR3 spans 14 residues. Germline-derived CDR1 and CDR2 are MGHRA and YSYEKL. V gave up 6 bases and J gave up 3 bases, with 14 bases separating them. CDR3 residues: CASSLTGLDYGYTF. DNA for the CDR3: TGCGCCAGCAGTCTAACAGGTTTGGACTATGGCTACACCTTC.

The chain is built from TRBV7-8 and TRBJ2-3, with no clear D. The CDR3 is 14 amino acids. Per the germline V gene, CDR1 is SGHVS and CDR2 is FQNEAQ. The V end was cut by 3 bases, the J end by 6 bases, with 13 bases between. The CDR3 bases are TGTGCCAGCAGCTTTCGGCGGAGTTGGGATACGCAGTATTTT. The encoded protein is CASSFRRSWDTQYF.

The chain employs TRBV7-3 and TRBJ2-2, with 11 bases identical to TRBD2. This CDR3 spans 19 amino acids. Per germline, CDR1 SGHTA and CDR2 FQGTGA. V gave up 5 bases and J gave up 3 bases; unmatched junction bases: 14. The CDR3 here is CASSKTILAGGLDTGELFF. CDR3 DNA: TGTGCCAGCAGCAAAACGATCCTAGCGGGAGGCCTCGACACCGGGGAGCTGTTTTTT.

In DNA, the CDR3 is TGTGCCAGCACAGGGGTCCCCCGGTTATACAATGAGCAGTTCTTC. It yields the protein CASTGVPRLYNEQFF. V usage is TRBV19 and J usage is TRBJ2-1, with TRBD1 matching over 7 bases. CDR1 LNHDA and CDR2 SQIVND come from the germline V gene (reference sequence). The CDR3 extends over 15 amino acids. The V gene end was trimmed by 9 bases and the J gene end by 4 bases; junction bases not matched to a gene: 12.

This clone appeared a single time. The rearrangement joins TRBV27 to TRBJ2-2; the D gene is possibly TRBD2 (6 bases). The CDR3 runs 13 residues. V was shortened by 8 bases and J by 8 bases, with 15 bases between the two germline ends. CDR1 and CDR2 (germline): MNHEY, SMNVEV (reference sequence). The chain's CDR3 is CASGRWAGGELFF. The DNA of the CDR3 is TGTGCCAGCGGCCGGTGGGCGGGGGGGGAGCTGTTTTTT.

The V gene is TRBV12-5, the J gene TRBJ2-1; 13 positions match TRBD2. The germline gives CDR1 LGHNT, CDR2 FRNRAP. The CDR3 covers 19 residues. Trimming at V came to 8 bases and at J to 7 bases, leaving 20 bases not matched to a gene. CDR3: CASTYTSGGAISSGNEQFF. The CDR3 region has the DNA TGTGCTAGTACATATACTAGCGGGGGGGCCATCTCATCTGGTAATGAGCAGTTCTTC. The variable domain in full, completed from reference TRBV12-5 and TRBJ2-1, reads DARVTQTPRHKVTEMGQEVTMRCQPILGHNTVFWYRQTMMQGLELLAYFRNRAPLDDSGMPKDRFSAEMPDATLATLKIQPSEPRDSAVYFCASTYTSGGAISSGNEQFFGPGTRLTVL.

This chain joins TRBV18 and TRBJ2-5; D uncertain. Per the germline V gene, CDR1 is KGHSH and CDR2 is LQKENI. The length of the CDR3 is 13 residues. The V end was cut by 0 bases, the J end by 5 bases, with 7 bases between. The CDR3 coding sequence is TGTGCCAGCTCACCACCCGGGTTGGAGACCCAGTACTTC. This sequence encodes CASSPPGLETQYF.